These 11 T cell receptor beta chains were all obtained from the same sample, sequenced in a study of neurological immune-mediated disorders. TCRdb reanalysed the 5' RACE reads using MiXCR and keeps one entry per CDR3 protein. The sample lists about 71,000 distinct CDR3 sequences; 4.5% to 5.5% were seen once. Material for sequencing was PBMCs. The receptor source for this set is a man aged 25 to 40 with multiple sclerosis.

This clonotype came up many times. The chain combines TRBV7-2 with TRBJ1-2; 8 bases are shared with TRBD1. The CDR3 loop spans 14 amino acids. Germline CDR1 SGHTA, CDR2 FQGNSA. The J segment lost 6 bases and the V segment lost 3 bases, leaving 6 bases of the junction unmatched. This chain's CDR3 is CASSFMTGEHGYTF. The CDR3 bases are TGTGCCAGCAGCTTCATGACAGGGGAGCATGGCTACACCTTC.

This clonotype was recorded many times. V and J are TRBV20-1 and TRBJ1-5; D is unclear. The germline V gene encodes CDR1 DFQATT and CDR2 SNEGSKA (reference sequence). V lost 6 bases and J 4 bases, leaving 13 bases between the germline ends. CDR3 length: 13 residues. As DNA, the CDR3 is TGCAGTGCCCCCGCCCGGGCTAATCAGCCCCAGCATTTT. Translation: CSAPARANQPQHF.

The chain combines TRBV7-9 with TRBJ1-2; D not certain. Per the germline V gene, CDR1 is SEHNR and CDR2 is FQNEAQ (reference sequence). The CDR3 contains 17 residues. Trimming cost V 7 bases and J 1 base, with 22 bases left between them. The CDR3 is CASKNARHFPFNYGYTF. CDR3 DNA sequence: TGTGCCAGCAAAAACGCTCGACACTTTCCTTTTAACTATGGCTACACCTTC.

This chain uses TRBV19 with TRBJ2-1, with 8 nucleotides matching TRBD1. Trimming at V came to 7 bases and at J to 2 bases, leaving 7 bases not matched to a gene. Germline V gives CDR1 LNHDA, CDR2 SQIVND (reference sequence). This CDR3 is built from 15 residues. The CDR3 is CASTSTGDAYNEQFF. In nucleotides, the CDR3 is TGTGCCAGTACCTCGACAGGGGATGCCTACAATGAGCAGTTCTTC.

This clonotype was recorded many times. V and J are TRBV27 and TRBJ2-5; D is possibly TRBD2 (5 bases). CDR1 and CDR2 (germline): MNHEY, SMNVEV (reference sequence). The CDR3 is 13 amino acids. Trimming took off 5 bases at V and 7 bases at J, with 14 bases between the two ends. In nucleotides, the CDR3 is TGTGCCAGCAGTCACTTGGGCGGGTGGACCCAGTACTTC. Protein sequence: CASSHLGGWTQYF.

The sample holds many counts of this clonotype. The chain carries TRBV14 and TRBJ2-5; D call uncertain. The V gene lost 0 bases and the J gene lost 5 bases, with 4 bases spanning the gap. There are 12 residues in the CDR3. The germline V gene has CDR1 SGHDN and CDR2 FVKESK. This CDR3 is CASSQEGETQYF. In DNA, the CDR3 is TGTGCCAGCAGCCAAGAAGGGGAGACCCAGTACTTC.

The CDR3 reads CASSVGGGTYNEQFF. CDR3 DNA sequence: TGTGCCAGCAGCGTGGGGGGCGGAACCTACAATGAGCAGTTCTTC. This chain links TRBV6-5 with TRBJ2-1; D possibly uses TRBD1 or TRBD2 (6 bases each). V was clipped by 6 bases and J by 2 bases, with 14 bases between them. The CDR3 covers 15 residues. Germline V gene sequence: CDR1 MNHEY, CDR2 SVGAGI.

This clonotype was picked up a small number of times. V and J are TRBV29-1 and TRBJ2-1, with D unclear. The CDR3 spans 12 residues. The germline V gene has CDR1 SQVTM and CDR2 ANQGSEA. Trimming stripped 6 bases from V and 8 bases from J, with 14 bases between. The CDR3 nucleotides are TGCAGCGTGGAATGGGCACGGGATGAGCAGTTCTTC. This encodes CSVEWARDEQFF.

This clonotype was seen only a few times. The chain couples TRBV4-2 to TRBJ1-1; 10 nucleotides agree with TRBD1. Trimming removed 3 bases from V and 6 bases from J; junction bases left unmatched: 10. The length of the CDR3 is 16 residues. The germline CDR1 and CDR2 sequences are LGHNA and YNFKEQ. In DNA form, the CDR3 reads TGTGCCAGCAGCCAGGCTGGGACAGGGGTGATGGCTGAAGCTTTCTTT. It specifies CASSQAGTGVMAEAFF.

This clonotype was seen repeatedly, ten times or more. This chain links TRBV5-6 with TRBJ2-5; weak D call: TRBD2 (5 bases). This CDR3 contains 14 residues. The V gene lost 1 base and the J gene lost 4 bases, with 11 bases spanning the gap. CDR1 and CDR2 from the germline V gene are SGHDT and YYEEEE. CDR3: CASSLKQGGETQYF. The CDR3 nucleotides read TGTGCCAGCAGCTTGAAACAAGGAGGAGAGACCCAGTACTTC.

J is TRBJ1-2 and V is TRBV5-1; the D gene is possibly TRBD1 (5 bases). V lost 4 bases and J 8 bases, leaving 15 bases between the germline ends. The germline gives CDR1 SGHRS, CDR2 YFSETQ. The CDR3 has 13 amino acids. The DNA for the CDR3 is TGCGCCAGCAGCGAGGGCCTCGACAGCGGCTACACCTTC. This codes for CASSEGLDSGYTF.